This TCR beta chain was identified in a study of identical twins (dated by TCRdb to 2016 to 2017). About the full investigation: To test whether fetal clonotypes persist, this study deep-sequenced TCR alpha and beta repertoires from monozygotic twins, from unrelated adults of various ages, and from cord blood. To rule out contamination, the twin experiments were replicated at different times with different library preparation protocols.

Every donor was a healthy Caucasian. The twin cohort consisted of three pairs of female monozygotic twins, all aged roughly 18 to 30 years. Peripheral blood mononuclear cells were used as the source from which RNA for TCR libraries was isolated. Preparation of the library involved 5' RACE. Instrument used: Illumina HiSeq 2000. A universal primer binding site was introduced by template switching, and a unique molecular identifier was present in the final cDNA, enabling accurate counting of TCR cDNA molecules. Specific primers in the conserved constant-segment region were used to synthesize first-strand cDNA for the TCR alpha and beta chains. To control for contamination, every cDNA library carried two barcodes: a SMART-Mk sample barcode plus Illumina barcodes. TruSeq adapter sequences and Illumina sample barcodes were added in two successive PCR steps. TCR alpha and beta cDNA libraries were sequenced on the Illumina HiSeq platform with custom primers. The original pipeline was this. Raw reads were processed with MiGEC to extract unique molecular identifiers, and MiXCR was used to determine CDR3 positions. For each individual, recombination models were inferred using an EM algorithm with the repgenHMM and IGoR tools. The tcR package in R was used for shared clonotype analysis, with sharing normalized by the product of cloneset sizes. To study raw recombination without the effects of thymic and clonal selection, out-of-frame nonproductive sequences were analyzed. TCRdb took the public reads, trimmed them with fastp at Q25, ran MiXCR for clone calling and kept in-frame beta chains. Every distinct CDR3 protein forms one entry, paired with its most common genes and DNA. What appears here as the V and J calls and clone size reflects TCRdb's work, not the paper's. Present in this sample are roughly 750,000 distinct CDR3 sequences, 21% of which were seen just once. The ten largest clones capture around 4.4% of the sample.

As regards this clonotype: Which antigen it targets is not known. No much larger clone exists at a distance of one base, and base qualities are not known.

What the authors observed across the whole study: Zero-insertion analyses could be partly confounded by invariant T cells such as MAIT and iNKT, though diverse VJ usage argued against such confounding for most clonotypes. In beta out-of-frame sequences, excess twin sharing was weaker, because having fewer shared sequences lowered the signal-to-noise ratio. Fewer insertions were carried by abundant cord blood beta clonotypes; a weaker similar trend was observed in young adult naive repertoires, while no such trend was observed in memory repertoires. Compared with coincidental sharing between unrelated individuals, an excess of low generation-probability sequences was observed among out-of-frame TCR alpha sequences shared between twins. Because the same donors could not be followed over many years, the conclusions depended on cross-sectional statistical analysis. In monozygotic twins, recombination models systematically underestimated out-of-frame TCR alpha sharing, but the models matched the sharing seen between unrelated individuals.

These same data were also listed under a study on T cells expressing NK-cell markers. As that second study puts it: Several donors provided sorted CD3+CD56+NKG2C+, CD3+CD56+NKG2C- and CD3+CD56-NKG2C+ T-cell subsets, whose TCR beta-chain repertoires were profiled. Seven of the eight sequenced donors were HCMV-seropositive and one was HCMV-seronegative. To restrict sorting to alphabetaTCR-expressing T cells, an anti-gammadeltaTCR antibody was added in several experiments. In six donors, the dominant CD3+CD56+NKG2C+ clonotypes were among the top 10 CD8+ clonotypes and accounted for roughly 1.0-8% of CD8+ T cells. Those dominant clonotypes were again the most abundant among CD3+CD56-NKG2C+ cells in a handful of donors, at roughly 25-65%. Whether the expanded NKG2C-expressing T cell clones were specific for HCMV antigens remained unclear. The eight sequenced donors were randomly selected healthy volunteers, three men and five women. To determine HCMV serostatus, a commercial ELISA kit was used to detect HCMV-specific IgG in serum. For several donors, bulk peripheral blood T-cell repertoires were additionally sequenced from unsorted PBMC. Reads were demultiplexed and grouped by UMI with MIGEC, and clonotypes were assembled and quantified with MiTCR. To exclude erroneous sequences, only TCR cDNA sequences supported by at least two reads were retained. The tcR package was used for downstream repertoire analysis, and clonotypes were matched across fractions by CDR3 nucleotide sequence plus V segment. VDJmatch was used to annotate antigen specificity against VDJdb, with one amino acid substitution in CDR3 permitted.

Sequencing used PBMCs. The receptor's source is a woman aged 18-35 years in good health.

At the DNA level, the sequence is TGCGCCAGCAGCCAAGATCGGCTAGCGGGGGGTGATACGCAGTATTTT. Its protein is CASSQDRLAGGDTQYF. The receptor chain draws on TRBV4-3 and TRBJ2-3, with TRBD2 identical over 11 junction bases. Unmatched junction bases come to 5, with V trimmed by 0 bases and J by 6 bases. CDR1 and CDR2 are drawn from the germline V gene: LGHNA, YSLEER. The CDR3 covers 16 residues, taking in both the cysteine and the phenylalanine. Solely the CDR3 DNA is kept, with 48 bases framed from the first base.